The rows below give T cell receptor beta chains drawn from one sample of a study of control samples from healthy donors and cancer patients. Measured with immunoSEQ multiplex PCR; TCRdb has only the in-frame clones, and not every one. This table has under 65,000 clones, less than 95% appearing once. Sequencing used PBMCs. The origin of the receptors is a woman aged 45-65 years with colorectal cancer. Both conserved end residues are part of each CDR3.

v_gene: TRBV6-5; CDR3aa: CATLRGDTEAFF
v_gene: TRBV28; CDR3aa: CASSLSGQDYGYTF
v_gene: TRBV5-1; CDR3aa: CASSAGRGADTIYF
v_gene: TRBV19; CDR3aa: CASSRSRYNSPLHF
v_gene: TRBV18; CDR3aa: CASSRRDFEETQYF
v_gene: TRBV3-1/TRBV3-2; CDR3aa: CASSQGSSGNTIYF
v_gene: TRBV20-1; CDR3aa: CSPNHSSTQYF
v_gene: TRBV11-2; CDR3aa: CASSFQGDLKETQYF
v_gene: TRBV7-3; CDR3aa: CASSFGSGYLTDTQYF
v_gene: TRBV6-1; CDR3aa: CASSVIGAGERNEQFF
v_gene: TRBV5-5; CDR3aa: CASSSPTGPGELFF
v_gene: TRBV12-3/TRBV12-4; CDR3aa: CASSLVKETQYF
v_gene: TRBV7-8; CDR3aa: CASSPSRETQYF
v_gene: TRBV2; CDR3aa: CASSELQGSNQPQHF
v_gene: TRBV12-1; CDR3aa: CARVPRLDEQFF
v_gene: TRBV15; CDR3aa: CATSRDRQGNTEAFF
v_gene: TRBV28; CDR3aa: CASSSTVAKNIQYF
v_gene: TRBV5-1; CDR3aa: CASSLDQGAAEKLFF
v_gene: TRBV7-8; CDR3aa: CASSLTSGTDTQYF
v_gene: TRBV9; CDR3aa: CASSADGNAEAFF
v_gene: TRBV5-6; CDR3aa: CASSFSVGRSEKLFF
v_gene: TRBV27; CDR3aa: CATNPQGGTGELFF
v_gene: TRBV11-2; CDR3aa: CASRRGTNGKLFF
v_gene: TRBV5-1; CDR3aa: CASSLTMDNSPLHF
v_gene: TRBV7-2; CDR3aa: CASSLDVRGYSPLHF
v_gene: TRBV5-4; CDR3aa: CASSLDGTRSPLHF
v_gene: TRBV19; CDR3aa: CASSVGGRGLPTEAFF
v_gene: TRBV5-8; CDR3aa: CASSRRDGLTGELFF